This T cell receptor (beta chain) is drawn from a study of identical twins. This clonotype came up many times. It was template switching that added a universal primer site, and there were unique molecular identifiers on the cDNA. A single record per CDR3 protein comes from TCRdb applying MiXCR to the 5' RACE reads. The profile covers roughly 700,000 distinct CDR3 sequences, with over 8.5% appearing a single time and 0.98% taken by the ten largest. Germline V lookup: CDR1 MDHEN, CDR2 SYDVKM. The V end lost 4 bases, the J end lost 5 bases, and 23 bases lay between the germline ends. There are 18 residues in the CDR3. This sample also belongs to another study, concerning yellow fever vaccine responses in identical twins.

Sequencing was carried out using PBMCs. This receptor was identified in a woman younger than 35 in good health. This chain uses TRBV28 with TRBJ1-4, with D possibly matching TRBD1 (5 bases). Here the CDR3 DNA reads TGTGCCAGCAGTTCAAACCCAGGGCGCTCGGGGATAAATGAAAAACTGTTTTTT. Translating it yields CASSSNPGRSGINEKLFF.